Shown below are 22 T cell receptor beta chains from a single sample sequenced in a study of blood T cells in healthy people across ages (dated by TCRdb to about 2015). The library was produced with 5' RACE. This sample was sequenced with an Illumina HiSeq 2500. The second PCR ran for roughly 7 to 12 cycles and used a J-beta primer mix along with a sample-barcoded 5' primer. Through fastp at Q25 and MiXCR, TCRdb rebuilt clones from the public reads, retaining in-frame beta chains. Merged by CDR3 protein, the rows form single entries marked with the most common genes and DNA. In all, the sample holds about 650,000 distinct CDR3 sequences, and about 50% of those were seen once. The ten largest clones take up approximately 13% of the sample. The sample consisted of blood. These receptors were taken from an elderly woman in good health.

The chain uses TRBV27 and TRBJ2-1, with TRBD1 identical over 7 bases. CDR3 length: 16 residues. Germline V gene data show CDR1 as MNHEY and CDR2 as SMNVEV (reference sequence). V lost 5 bases to trimming and J lost 3 bases; unmatched junction nucleotides: 10. This CDR3 is CASSLTGSRHYNEQFF. The CDR3 DNA is TGTGCCAGCAGTCTGACAGGGTCGCGGCACTACAATGAGCAGTTCTTC.

The chain links TRBV20-1 to TRBJ1-4; D perhaps matches TRBD1 (5 bases). The CDR3 consists of 12 residues. V was trimmed by 6 bases and J by 8 bases, leaving 13 bases between them. The germline V gene has CDR1 DFQATT and CDR2 SNEGSKA (reference sequence). In nucleotides, the CDR3 is TGCAGTGCGGGGCCCGGAGGGGAAAAACTGTTTTTT. Translating it yields CSAGPGGEKLFF.

The chain joins TRBV7-2 to TRBJ2-5; 11 bases agree with TRBD2. Unmatched junction bases numbered 4, after V lost 6 bases and J lost 1 base. Looked up from germline, CDR1 is SGHTA and CDR2 is FQGNSA. The CDR3 has 15 residues. This CDR3 reads CASRLSGGAQETQYF. The DNA for the CDR3 is TGTGCCAGCAGACTTAGCGGGGGGGCCCAAGAGACCCAGTACTTC. The full variable domain, with the rest looked up from reference TRBV7-2 and TRBJ2-5, is GAGVSQSPSNKVTEKGKDVELRCDPISGHTALYWYRQSLGQGLEFLIYFQGNSAPDKSGLPSDRFSAERTGGSVSTLTIQRTQQEDSAVYLCASRLSGGAQETQYFGPGTRLLVL.

Concerning this clonotype: An end of the junction does not agree with germline; a read error may underlie this. The chain couples TRBV24-1 to TRBJ2-2; 9 bases fit TRBD1. Per the germline V gene, CDR1 is KGHDR and CDR2 is SFDVKD. This CDR3 spans 16 amino acids. CDR3 sequence reads: CATSDPGQGRTGELFF. In DNA, the CDR3 is TGTGCCACCAGTGATCCGGGACAGGGTCGGACCGGAGAGCTGTTTTTT.

On this clonotype: A single base separates this from a much larger clone, so it may be a read error. The chain employs TRBV15 and TRBJ2-1; D perhaps matches TRBD2 (7 bases). There are 14 residues in the CDR3. CDR1 is LNHNV and CDR2 is YYDKDF in the germline V gene (reference sequence). CDR3 amino acids: CATSLGGALNKQFF. DNA of the CDR3: TGTGCCACCAGCCTTGGGGGGGCCCTCAATAAGCAGTTCTTC.

This rearrangement joins TRBV6-1 to TRBJ2-4; D gene uncertain. The CDR3 runs 14 residues. The V end lost 0 bases, the J end lost 3 bases, and 6 bases lay between the germline ends. The germline V gene encodes CDR1 MNHNS and CDR2 SASEGT. The CDR3 here is CASSEAPSKNIQYF. The CDR3, as DNA: TGTGCCAGCAGTGAAGCTCCTAGCAAAAACATTCAGTACTTC.

This clonotype has ten or more counts. The chain links TRBV20-1 to TRBJ2-2; tentatively, D is TRBD1 or TRBD2 (6 bases each). The germline gives CDR1 DFQATT, CDR2 SNEGSKA (reference sequence). The CDR3 length is 16 residues. Trimming left V 5 bases short and J 8 bases short, with 24 bases between. The CDR3 region is CSAVPLAGKGGGELFF. CDR3 coding DNA: TGCAGTGCTGTCCCCCTTGCGGGAAAGGGGGGTGGGGAGCTGTTTTTT.

The chain combines TRBV7-2 with TRBJ2-5; 7 bases are shared with TRBD2. The end of the DNA aligns better with TRBJ2-7, so the J call may be wrong. CDR3 length: 13 residues. Per germline, CDR1 SGHTA and CDR2 FQGNSA. DNA for the CDR3: TGTGCCAGCAGCCCCTCAATAGCGGGCGAGCAGTACTTC. It is translated as CASSPSIAGEQYF.

This chain joins TRBV29-1 and TRBJ1-2, with TRBD1 matching over 8 bases. With V trimmed by 7 bases and J by 5 bases, 3 bases remained unmatched. CDR3 size: 11 residues. CDR1 is SQVTM, CDR2 ANQGSEA, per germline. CDR3 sequence (DNA): TGCAGCGGGGGACAGGAGTATGGCTACACCTTC. Encoded protein: CSGGQEYGYTF.

Remarks on this clonotype: This may be a read error: a much more frequent sequence differs by one nucleotide. The rearrangement uses TRBV15 and TRBJ2-7; 14 bases map to TRBD2. CDR1 and CDR2 (germline): LNHNV, YYDKDF (reference sequence). V lost 5 bases to trimming and J lost 2 bases; unmatched junction nucleotides: 2. The CDR3 contains 15 residues. The CDR3 reads CATSWGLAGAYEQYF. Here the CDR3 DNA reads TGTGCCACCAGCTGGGGACTAGCGGGAGCCTACGAGCAGTACTTC.

This clonotype was observed a single time. The V call is TRBV29-1, the J call TRBJ1-2; a possible D gene is TRBD1 (6 bases). This CDR3 has 15 residues. The germline V gene has CDR1 SQVTM and CDR2 ANQGSEA. Trimming stripped 5 bases from V and 4 bases from J, with 20 bases between. The CDR3: CSVLPGTRATYGYTF. CDR3 sequence (DNA): TGCAGCGTTCTTCCCGGGACAAGGGCGACCTATGGCTACACCTTC.

This clonotype was seen repeatedly, ten times or more. This chain uses TRBV28 with TRBJ2-7; 8 bases agree with TRBD2. CDR1 and CDR2 from the germline V gene are MDHEN and SYDVKM. With 1 base clipped from V and 4 bases from J, the junction kept 6 bases outside the gene matches. This CDR3 contains 15 residues. The CDR3 loop is CASSLSLAGSYEQYF. DNA for the CDR3: TGTGCCAGCAGTTTATCGTTAGCGGGATCATACGAGCAGTACTTC. Complete variable domain (other parts from reference TRBV28 and TRBJ2-7): DVKVTQSSRYLVKRTGEKVFLECVQDMDHENMFWYRQDPGLGLRLIYFSYDVKMKEKGDIPEGYSVSREKKERFSLILESASTNQTSMYLCASSLSLAGSYEQYFGPGTRLTVT.

The V and J genes are TRBV3-1 and TRBJ2-5, with TRBD2 matching 8 bases. The DNA end is more similar to TRBJ2-7, so the J call may be wrong. CDR1 and CDR2 (germline): LGHDT, YNNKEL (reference sequence). The CDR3 spans 18 residues. The CDR3: CASSQILPAGDAYYEQYF. CDR3 coding DNA: TGTGCCAGCAGCCAAATCTTACCAGCGGGGGACGCCTACTACGAGCAGTACTTC.

This clonotype was seen at least ten times. The chain employs TRBV13 and TRBJ2-5; 7 bases align to TRBD1. The CDR3 runs 14 residues. Germline values: CDR1 PRHDT, CDR2 FYEKMQ (reference sequence). The V and J ends lost 0 bases and 4 bases, in that order; junction bases with no gene match: 2. CDR3 region: CASSLGGGLETQYF. In nucleotides, the CDR3 is TGTGCCAGCAGCTTAGGAGGGGGCTTAGAGACCCAGTACTTC.

The chain has TRBV11-2 and TRBJ2-1; 8 bases match TRBD2. The CDR3 is 16 residues long. The V gene end was trimmed by 5 bases and the J gene end by 0 bases; junction bases not matched to a gene: 6. The germline gives CDR1 SGHAT, CDR2 FQNNGV. The CDR3 is CASSPRLAPSYNEQFF. DNA for the CDR3: TGTGCCAGCAGCCCCCGACTAGCGCCCTCCTACAATGAGCAGTTCTTC. Based on the CDR3 plus reference TRBV11-2 and TRBJ2-1, the full variable domain is EAGVAQSPRYKIIEKRQSVAFWCNPISGHATLYWYQQILGQGPKLLIQFQNNGVVDDSQLPKDRFSAERLKGVDSTLKIQPAKLEDSAVYLCASSPRLAPSYNEQFFGPGTRLTVL.

The V call is TRBV12-5, the J call TRBJ2-3; TRBD2 matches 7 bases. V lost 2 bases, J lost 1 base, and 9 bases stayed unmatched. Germline V CDR1 and CDR2: LGHNT, FRNRAP. The CDR3 loop spans 17 amino acids. The CDR3 sequence: CASGLPPLAGGTDTQYF. The CDR3 DNA sequence: TGTGCTAGTGGTTTGCCCCCCTTGGCGGGAGGCACAGATACGCAGTATTTT.

This clonotype was recorded a few times. The V gene is TRBV3-1, the J gene TRBJ2-7; 8 positions match TRBD1. The CDR3 totals 15 residues. CDR1 is LGHDT and CDR2 is YNNKEL in the germline V gene (reference sequence). Germline trimming cut 3 bases from V and 4 bases from J; bases unmatched to any gene: 8. The CDR3 loop reads CASSQASGQVYEQYF. CDR3 nucleotide sequence: TGTGCCAGCAGCCAGGCCTCGGGACAGGTTTACGAGCAGTACTTC.

The chain couples TRBV6-2 or TRBV6-3 to TRBJ2-5, with D possibly TRBD1 on 6 matching bases. The V gene lost 6 bases and the J gene lost 5 bases, with 16 bases spanning the gap. CDR1 is MNHEY and CDR2 is SVGEGT in the germline V gene. The CDR3 runs to 14 residues. CDR3 residues: CASSEDSRWETQYF. The CDR3 nucleotides read TGTGCCAGCAGCGAGGACAGCAGGTGGGAGACCCAGTACTTC.

The CDR3: CASSLFGASLQETQYF. The CDR3 DNA reads TGTGCCAGCAGTTTATTCGGGGCTAGCCTGCAAGAGACCCAGTACTTC. The chain recombines TRBV27 with TRBJ2-5; tentatively, D is TRBD1 or TRBD2 (5 bases each). The CDR3 sequence is 16 residues long. V lost 1 base, J lost 2 bases, and 14 bases lay in between. Germline V gives CDR1 MNHEY, CDR2 SMNVEV (reference sequence).

As for this clonotype: A much larger clone differs by one base, so this may be a read error. The V call is TRBV27, the J call TRBJ1-6; D is ambiguous. This CDR3 comprises 18 residues. CDR1 is MNHEY and CDR2 is SMNVEV in the germline V gene (reference sequence). CDR3 nucleotides: TGTGCCAACAGTTTATCTCTGGGCCGGAGCTCCTATAATTCACCCCTCCACTTT. Encoded protein: CANSLSLGRSSYNSPLHF.

This clonotype was picked up a small number of times. It may be a read error: a sequence one base away is much more abundant. The chain combines TRBV12-3 or TRBV12-4 with TRBJ2-7; 9 bases align to TRBD1. The V segment lost 4 bases and the J segment 10 bases; nucleotides outside the gene matches: 8. The CDR3 is 13 residues long. The CDR3 here is CASSCGTGGEQYF. CDR3 bases: TGTGCCAGCAGTTGCGGAACAGGGGGCGAACAGTACTTC.

About this clonotype itself: A much larger clone differs by one base, so this may be a read error. V usage is TRBV5-1 and J usage is TRBJ2-5; the D is unclear. The V gene's germline CDR1 is SGHRS and CDR2 YFSETQ. This CDR3 comprises 16 residues. V was cut by 0 bases and J by 11 bases, with 23 bases left in between. CDR3 residues: CASSLAVTKTYNEQYF. The CDR3 bases are TGCGCCAGCAGCTTGGCCGTGACGAAGACCTACAATGAGCAGTACTTC. The full variable domain, rest sourced from reference TRBV5-1 and TRBJ2-5, is KAGVTQTPRYLIKTRGQQVTLSCSPISGHRSVSWYQQTPGQGLQFLFEYFSETQRNKGNFPGRFSGRQFSNSRSEMNVSTLELGDSALYLCASSLAVTKTYNEQYFGPGTRLLVL.